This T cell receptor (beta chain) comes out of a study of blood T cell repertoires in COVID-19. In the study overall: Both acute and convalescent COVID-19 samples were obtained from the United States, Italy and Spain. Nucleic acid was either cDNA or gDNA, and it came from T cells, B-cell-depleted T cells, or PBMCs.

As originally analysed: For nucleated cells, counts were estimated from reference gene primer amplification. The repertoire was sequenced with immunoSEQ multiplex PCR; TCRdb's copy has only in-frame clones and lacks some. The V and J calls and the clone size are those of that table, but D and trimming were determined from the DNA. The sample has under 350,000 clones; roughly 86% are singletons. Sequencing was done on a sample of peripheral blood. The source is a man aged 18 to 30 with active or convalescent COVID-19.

The CDR3 nucleotides read TGTGCCAGCAGCGAGACAGGGCCAGCGGAAAAACTGTTTTTT. Its translation is CASSETGPAEKLFF. J is TRBJ1-4 and V is TRBV2, with 7 bases aligning to TRBD1. CDR3 length: 14 amino acids. The germline V gene has CDR1 SNHLY and CDR2 FYNNEI. Trimming at V came to 6 bases and at J to 8 bases, leaving 9 bases not matched to a gene.